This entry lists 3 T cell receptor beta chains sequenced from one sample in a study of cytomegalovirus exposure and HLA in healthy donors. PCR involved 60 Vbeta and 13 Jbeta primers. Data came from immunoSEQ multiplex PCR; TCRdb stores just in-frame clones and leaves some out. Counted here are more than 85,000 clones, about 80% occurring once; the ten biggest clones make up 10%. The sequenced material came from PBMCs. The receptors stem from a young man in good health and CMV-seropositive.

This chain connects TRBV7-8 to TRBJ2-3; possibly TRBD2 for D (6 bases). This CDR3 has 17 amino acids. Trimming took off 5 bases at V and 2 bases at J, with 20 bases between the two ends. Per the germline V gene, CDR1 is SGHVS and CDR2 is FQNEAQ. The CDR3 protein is CASSPDQGPSATDTQYF. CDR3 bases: TGTGCCAGCAGCCCCGACCAGGGTCCTAGCGCCACAGATACGCAGTATTTT.

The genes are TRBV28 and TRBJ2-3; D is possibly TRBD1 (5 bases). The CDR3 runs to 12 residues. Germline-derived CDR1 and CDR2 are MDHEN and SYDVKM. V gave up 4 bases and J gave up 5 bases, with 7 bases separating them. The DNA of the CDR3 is TGTGCCAGCAGTTGGGGCGTAGATACGCAGTATTTT. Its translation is CASSWGVDTQYF.

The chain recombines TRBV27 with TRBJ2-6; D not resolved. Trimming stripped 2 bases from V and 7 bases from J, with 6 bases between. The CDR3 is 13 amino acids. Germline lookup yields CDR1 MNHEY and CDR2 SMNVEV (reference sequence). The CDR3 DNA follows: TGTGCCAGCAGTTTAAGAGGAGCCAACGTCCTGACTTTC. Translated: CASSLRGANVLTF.